The table lists the clone carrying this TCR beta chain with a count of one. Its matching antigen is unknown. After autologous stem cell transplantation all patients relapsed, and prior brentuximab vedotin exposure differed between cohorts. The data are from a study of PD-1 blockade in classical Hodgkin lymphoma. Study as a whole: Intravenous nivolumab at 3 mg/kg was given to patients every 2 weeks. Findings and limits, study-wide: Reported baseline diversity: healthy donors highest, relapsed/refractory patients lowest. Before treatment, complete responders showed about the same diversity as newly diagnosed patients.

Clones were sequenced by immunoSEQ multiplex PCR, and TCRdb holds only the in-frame ones, with some missing. The table shows roughly 45,000 clones, with under 75% occurring only once. This CDR3 is 14 amino acids long. The V end lost 1 base, the J end lost 4 bases, and 10 bases lay between the germline ends. The V gene's germline CDR1 is SGHDN and CDR2 FVKESK. The chain uses TRBV14 and TRBJ1-1, with D tentatively TRBD1 (6 bases). This specimen was peripheral blood mononuclear cells (PBMCs), taken before the second cycle of nivolumab. This sequence originates from a human donor with classical Hodgkin lymphoma. The CDR3 spells CASSQATGLTEAFF. The DNA of the CDR3 is TGTGCCAGCAGCCAAGCTACAGGGCTCACTGAAGCTTTCTTT. Drawing the rest from reference TRBV14 and TRBJ1-1, the complete variable domain is EAGVTQFPSHSVIEKGQTVTLRCDPISGHDNLYWYRRVMGKEIKFLLHFVKESKQDESGMPNNRFLAERTGGTYSTLKVQPAELEDSGVYFCASSQATGLTEAFFGQGTRLTVV.